The rows below give T cell receptor beta chains drawn from one sample of a study of beta chain features in type 1 diabetes. Here immunoSEQ multiplex PCR was the method, and the copy in TCRdb shows in-frame clones only, minus some. The sample includes 620,000 or so clones, roughly a sixth of them seen just once. The sample comprised naive CD4+ T cells from blood. The source is a man aged 18 to 35 in good health. CDR3s include the opening cysteine and the closing phenylalanine or tryptophan. Each record gives: D gene, V gene, J gene, clone size, CDR3 DNA, CDR3 protein. A D gene is named only where the DNA matches it firmly. Some rows have no size entry. The others give once, few or many, or a class for an expanded clone.

d_call: -
v_call: TRBV4-3
j_call: TRBJ2-6
clone_size: few
cdr3_nt: TGCGCCAGCAGCCAAGCTGTGGTGGAAGGGGCCAACGTCCTGACTTTC
cdr3_aa: CASSQAVVEGANVLTF

d_call: TRBD1
v_call: TRBV29-1
j_call: TRBJ1-2
clone_size: -
cdr3_nt: TGCAGCGGGATTCCGGACAGGGGCGGCTATGGCTACACCTTC
cdr3_aa: CSGIPDRGGYGYTF

d_call: TRBD1
v_call: TRBV9
j_call: TRBJ1-6
clone_size: few
cdr3_nt: TGTGCCAGCAGCGCGAGGACAGGGGGTCTATCACCCCTCCACTTT
cdr3_aa: CASSARTGGLSPLHF

d_call: TRBD1
v_call: TRBV2
j_call: TRBJ1-1
clone_size: -
cdr3_nt: TGTGCCAGCAGTGAACGGTTAAAGACAGGGCCGAACACTGAAGCTTTCTTT
cdr3_aa: CASSERLKTGPNTEAFF

d_call: TRBD1
v_call: TRBV7-9
j_call: TRBJ1-1
clone_size: -
cdr3_nt: TGTGCCAGCAGCTTAGTACAGGGGGCGAAGATGGGAGCTTTCTTT
cdr3_aa: CASSLVQGAKMGAFF

d_call: TRBD2
v_call: TRBV29-1
j_call: TRBJ2-4
clone_size: -
cdr3_nt: TGCAGCGTTTGGGGCAGCGGGAGTAACATTCAGTACTTC
cdr3_aa: CSVWGSGSNIQYF

d_call: -
v_call: TRBV28
j_call: TRBJ1-1
clone_size: -
cdr3_nt: TGTGCCAGCAGTTTTACCAGGAACACTGAAGCTTTCTTT
cdr3_aa: CASSFTRNTEAFF

d_call: TRBD1
v_call: TRBV11-3
j_call: TRBJ2-7
clone_size: -
cdr3_nt: TGTGCCAGCAGCTATTTAACAGGGGGAACCTACGAGCAGTACTTC
cdr3_aa: CASSYLTGGTYEQYF

d_call: -
v_call: TRBV7-9
j_call: TRBJ2-7
clone_size: few
cdr3_nt: TGTGCCAGCAGTTATGTTCCTTACGAGCAGTACTTC
cdr3_aa: CASSYVPYEQYF

d_call: -
v_call: TRBV21-1
j_call: TRBJ2-3
clone_size: few
cdr3_nt: TGTGCCAGCAGCCCGAGAGGCATCAGCACAGATACGCAGTATTTT
cdr3_aa: CASSPRGISTDTQYF

d_call: TRBD2
v_call: TRBV4-1
j_call: TRBJ2-7
clone_size: -
cdr3_nt: TGCGCCAGCAGCCTCGGCCCCGGCGGGGGGGCCGCCAACGAGCAGTACTTC
cdr3_aa: CASSLGPGGGAANEQYF

d_call: -
v_call: TRBV28
j_call: TRBJ1-3
clone_size: few
cdr3_nt: TGTGCCAGCATCCGAATGGCGGGTGGAAACACCATATATTTT
cdr3_aa: CASIRMAGGNTIYF

d_call: -
v_call: TRBV19
j_call: TRBJ1-6
clone_size: few
cdr3_nt: TGTGCCAGTAGTCTGGGCGGCCTTGGTAATTCACCCCTCCACTTT
cdr3_aa: CASSLGGLGNSPLHF

d_call: -
v_call: TRBV10-2
j_call: TRBJ1-1
clone_size: few
cdr3_nt: TGCGCCAGCAGTGAGTCGGGGGGGCACCTGAACACTGAAGCTTTCTTT
cdr3_aa: CASSESGGHLNTEAFF